This T cell receptor beta chain was obtained from a study of CD8+CD57+ T cells in acquired aplastic anemia. TCR beta VDJ and CDR3 were profiled, and genomic DNA was the template. Using its own MiXCR run on the reads, TCRdb lists one record per CDR3 protein. The sample has 150,000 to 180,000 distinct CDR3 sequences; roughly 54% are singletons. The patients chosen for sequencing had shown expansion of CD8+CD57+ cells (detected by flow cytometry). No patient had been given any therapy when blood was sampled. V lost 3 bases to trimming and J lost 4 bases, with 12 bases between them. CDR3 length: 15 amino acids. CDR1 and CDR2 from the germline V gene are KGHDR and SFDVKD. This clonotype was detected a few times.

This receptor was taken from a human donor with aplastic anemia. What was sequenced was sorted CD4+, CD8+, or CD8+CD57+ T cells (not recorded which) from PBMCs. V gene TRBV24-1 combines with J gene TRBJ2-1; the D gene is possibly TRBD1 (6 bases). This chain's CDR3 is CATSDPLQGYNEQFF. As DNA, the CDR3 is TGTGCCACCAGTGATCCATTACAGGGTTACAATGAGCAGTTCTTC.